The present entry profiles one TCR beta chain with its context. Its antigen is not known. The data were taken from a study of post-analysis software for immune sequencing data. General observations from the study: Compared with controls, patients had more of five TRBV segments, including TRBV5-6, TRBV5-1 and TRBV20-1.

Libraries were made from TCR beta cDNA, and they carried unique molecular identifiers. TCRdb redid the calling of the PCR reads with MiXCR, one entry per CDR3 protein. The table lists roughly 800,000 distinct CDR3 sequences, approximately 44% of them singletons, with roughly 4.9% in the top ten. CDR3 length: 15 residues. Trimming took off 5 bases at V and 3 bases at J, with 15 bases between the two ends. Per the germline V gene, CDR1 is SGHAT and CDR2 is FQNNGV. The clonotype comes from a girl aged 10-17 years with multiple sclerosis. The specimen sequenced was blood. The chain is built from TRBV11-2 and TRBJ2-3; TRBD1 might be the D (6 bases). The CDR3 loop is CASSPTGYGTDTQYF. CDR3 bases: TGTGCCAGCAGCCCCACAGGGTACGGGACAGATACGCAGTATTTT.